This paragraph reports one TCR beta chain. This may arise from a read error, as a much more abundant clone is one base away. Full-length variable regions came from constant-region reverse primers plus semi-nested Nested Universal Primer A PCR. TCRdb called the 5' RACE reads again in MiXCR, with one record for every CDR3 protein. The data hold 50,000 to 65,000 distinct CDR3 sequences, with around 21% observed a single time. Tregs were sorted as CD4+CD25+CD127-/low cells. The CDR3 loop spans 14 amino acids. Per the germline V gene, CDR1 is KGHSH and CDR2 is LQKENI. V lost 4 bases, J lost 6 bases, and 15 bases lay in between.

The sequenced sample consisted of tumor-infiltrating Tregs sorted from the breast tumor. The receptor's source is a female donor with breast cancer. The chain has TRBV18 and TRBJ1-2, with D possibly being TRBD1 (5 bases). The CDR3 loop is CASSLTPVGDGYTF. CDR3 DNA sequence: TGTGCCAGCTCACTAACGCCCGTAGGGGATGGCTACACCTTC.